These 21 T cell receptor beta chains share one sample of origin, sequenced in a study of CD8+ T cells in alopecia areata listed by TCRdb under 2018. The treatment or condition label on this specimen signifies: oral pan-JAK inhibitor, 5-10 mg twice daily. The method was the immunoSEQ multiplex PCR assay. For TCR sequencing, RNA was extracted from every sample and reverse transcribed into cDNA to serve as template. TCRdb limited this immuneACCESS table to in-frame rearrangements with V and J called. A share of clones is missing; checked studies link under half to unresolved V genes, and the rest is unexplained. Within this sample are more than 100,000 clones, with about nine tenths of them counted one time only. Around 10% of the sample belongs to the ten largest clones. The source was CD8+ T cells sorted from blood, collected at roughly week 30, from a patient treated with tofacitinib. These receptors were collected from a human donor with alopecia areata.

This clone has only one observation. CDR3 DNA sequence: TGTGCCAGCACCTTAACAGGCTACGAGCAGTACTTC. Its protein product is CASTLTGYEQYF. V is TRBV2 and J is TRBJ2-7, with D possibly matching TRBD1 (5 bases). Germline V CDR1 and CDR2: SNHLY, FYNNEI. V was pared by 7 bases and J by 3 bases, with 10 bases between. The CDR3 contains 12 residues.

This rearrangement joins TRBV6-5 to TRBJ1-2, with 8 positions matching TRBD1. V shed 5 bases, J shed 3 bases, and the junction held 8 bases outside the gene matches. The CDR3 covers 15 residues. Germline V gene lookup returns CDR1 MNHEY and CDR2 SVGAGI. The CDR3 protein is CASSQKDRAYYGYTF. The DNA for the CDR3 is TGTGCCAGCAGTCAGAAGGACAGGGCATACTATGGCTACACCTTC.

The CDR3: CAISDPGTAGNTIYF. CDR3 bases: TGTGCCATCAGTGATCCGGGTACGGCTGGAAACACCATATATTTT. This chain connects TRBV10-3 to TRBJ1-3; no reliable D call. CDR3 length: 15 residues. The V end lost 3 bases, the J end lost 2 bases, and 11 bases lay between the germline ends. The germline CDR1 and CDR2 sequences are ENHRY and SYGVKD.

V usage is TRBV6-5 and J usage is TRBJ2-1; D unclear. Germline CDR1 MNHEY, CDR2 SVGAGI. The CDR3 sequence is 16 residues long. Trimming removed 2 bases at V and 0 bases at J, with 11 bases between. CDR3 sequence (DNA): TGTGCCAGCAGTTACACCGACACCAGCTCCTACAATGAGCAGTTCTTC. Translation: CASSYTDTSSYNEQFF.

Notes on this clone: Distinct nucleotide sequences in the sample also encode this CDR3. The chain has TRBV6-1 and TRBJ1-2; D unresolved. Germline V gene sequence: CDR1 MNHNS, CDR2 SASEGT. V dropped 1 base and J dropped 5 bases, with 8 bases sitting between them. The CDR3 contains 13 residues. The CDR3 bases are TGTGCCAGCAGTGAAGGTGCGGAATATGGCTACACCTTC. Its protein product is CASSEGAEYGYTF.

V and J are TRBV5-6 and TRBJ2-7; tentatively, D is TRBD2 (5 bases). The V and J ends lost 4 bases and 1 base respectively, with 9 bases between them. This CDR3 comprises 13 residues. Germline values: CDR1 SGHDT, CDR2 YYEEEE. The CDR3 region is CASSKTGSYEQYF. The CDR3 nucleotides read TGTGCCAGCAGCAAGACGGGATCCTACGAGCAGTACTTC.

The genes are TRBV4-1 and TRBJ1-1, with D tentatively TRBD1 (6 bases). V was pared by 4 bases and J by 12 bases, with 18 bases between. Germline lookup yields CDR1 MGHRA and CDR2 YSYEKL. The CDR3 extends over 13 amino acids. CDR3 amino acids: CASSLGGRQSPFF. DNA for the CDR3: TGCGCCAGCAGCCTAGGGGGTCGACAGTCTCCTTTCTTT.

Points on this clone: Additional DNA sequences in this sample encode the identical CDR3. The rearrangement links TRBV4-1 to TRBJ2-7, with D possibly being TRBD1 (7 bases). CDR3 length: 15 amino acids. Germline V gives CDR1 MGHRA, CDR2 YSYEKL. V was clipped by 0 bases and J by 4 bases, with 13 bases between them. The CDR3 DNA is TGCGCCAGCAGCCAAGAGTCCAGGGGGAGGTACGAGCAGTACTTC. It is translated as CASSQESRGRYEQYF.

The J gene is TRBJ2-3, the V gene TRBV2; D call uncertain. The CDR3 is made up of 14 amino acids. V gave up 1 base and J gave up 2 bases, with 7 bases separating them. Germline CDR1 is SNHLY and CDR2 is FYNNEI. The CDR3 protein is CASSEVRDTDTQYF. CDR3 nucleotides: TGTGCCAGCAGTGAAGTTAGGGACACAGATACGCAGTATTTT.

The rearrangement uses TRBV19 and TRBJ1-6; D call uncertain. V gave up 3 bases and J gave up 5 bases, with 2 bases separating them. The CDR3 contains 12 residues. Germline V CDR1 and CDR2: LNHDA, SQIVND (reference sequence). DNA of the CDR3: TGTGCCAGTAGTATGGATAATTCACCCCTCCACTTT. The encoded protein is CASSMDNSPLHF.

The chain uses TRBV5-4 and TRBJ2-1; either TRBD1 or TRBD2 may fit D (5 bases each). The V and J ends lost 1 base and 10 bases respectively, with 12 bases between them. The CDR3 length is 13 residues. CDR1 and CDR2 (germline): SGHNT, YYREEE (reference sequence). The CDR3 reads CASSLSSGAEQFF. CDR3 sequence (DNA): TGTGCCAGCAGCTTGTCCTCCGGGGCCGAGCAGTTCTTC.

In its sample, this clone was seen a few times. CDR3 nucleotides: TGCGCCAGCAGTCATCAGGGTAATGAGCAGTTCTTC. Translation gives CASSHQGNEQFF. The chain is built from TRBV4-1 and TRBJ2-1, with D possibly matching TRBD1 (5 bases). V shed 6 bases and J shed 7 bases, with 10 bases lying between them. Germline CDR1 and CDR2: MGHRA and YSYEKL. The CDR3 runs to 12 residues.

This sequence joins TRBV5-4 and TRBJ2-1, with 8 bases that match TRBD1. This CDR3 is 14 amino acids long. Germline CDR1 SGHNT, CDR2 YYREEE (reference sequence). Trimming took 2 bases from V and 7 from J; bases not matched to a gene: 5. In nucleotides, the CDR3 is TGTGCCAGCAGCTTTCAACAGGGGGAGAATGAGCAGTTCTTC. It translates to CASSFQQGENEQFF.

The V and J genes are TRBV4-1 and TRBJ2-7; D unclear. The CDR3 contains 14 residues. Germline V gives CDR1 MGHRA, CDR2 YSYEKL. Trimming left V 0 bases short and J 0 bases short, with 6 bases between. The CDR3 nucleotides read TGCGCCAGCAGCCAAGACAGGAGCTCCTACGAGCAGTACTTC. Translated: CASSQDRSSYEQYF.

Here the CDR3 reads CATSSLAGEQFF. The CDR3, as DNA: TGTGCCACCAGCAGTCTAGCGGGGGAGCAGTTCTTC. This chain uses TRBV15 with TRBJ2-1; 9 bases map to TRBD2. CDR3 length: 12 amino acids. The V and J ends lost 3 bases and 10 bases, in that order; junction bases with no gene match: 1. Germline values: CDR1 LNHNV, CDR2 YYDKDF (reference sequence).

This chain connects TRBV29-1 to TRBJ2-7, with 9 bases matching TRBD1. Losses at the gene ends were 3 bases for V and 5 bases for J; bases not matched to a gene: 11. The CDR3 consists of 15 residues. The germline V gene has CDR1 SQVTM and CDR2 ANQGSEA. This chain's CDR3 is CSVESWTGAGHEQYF. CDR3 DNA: TGCAGCGTTGAGTCCTGGACAGGGGCCGGCCACGAGCAGTACTTC.

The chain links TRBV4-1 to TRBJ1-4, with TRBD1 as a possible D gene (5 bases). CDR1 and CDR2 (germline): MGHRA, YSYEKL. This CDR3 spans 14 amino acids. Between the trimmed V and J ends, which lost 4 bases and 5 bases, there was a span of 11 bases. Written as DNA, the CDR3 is TGCGCCAGCAGCCCGACAGCTACAAATGAAAAACTGTTTTTT. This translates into CASSPTATNEKLFF.

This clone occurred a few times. The CDR3 DNA follows: TGTGCCAGTAGGATTACTAGCGGACCCTACAATGAGCAGTTCTTC. Its protein is CASRITSGPYNEQFF. This sequence joins TRBV19 and TRBJ2-1, with TRBD2 matching over 8 bases. Losses at the gene ends were 6 bases for V and 2 bases for J; bases not matched to a gene: 6. Germline V gene sequence: CDR1 LNHDA, CDR2 SQIVND (reference sequence). The CDR3 is 15 amino acids.

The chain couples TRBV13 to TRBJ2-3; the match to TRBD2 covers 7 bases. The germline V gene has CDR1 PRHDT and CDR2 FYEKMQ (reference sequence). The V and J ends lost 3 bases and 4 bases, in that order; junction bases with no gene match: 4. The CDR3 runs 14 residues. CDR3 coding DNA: TGTGCCAGCAGCTTGGCGGGAGCCGCAGATACGCAGTATTTT. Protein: CASSLAGAADTQYF.

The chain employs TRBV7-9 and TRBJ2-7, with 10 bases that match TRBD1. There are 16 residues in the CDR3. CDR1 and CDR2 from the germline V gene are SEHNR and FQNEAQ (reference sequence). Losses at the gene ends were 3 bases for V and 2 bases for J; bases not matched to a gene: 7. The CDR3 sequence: CASSFPGQGRPYEQYF. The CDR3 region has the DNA TGTGCCAGCAGCTTCCCGGGACAGGGGCGACCCTACGAGCAGTACTTC.

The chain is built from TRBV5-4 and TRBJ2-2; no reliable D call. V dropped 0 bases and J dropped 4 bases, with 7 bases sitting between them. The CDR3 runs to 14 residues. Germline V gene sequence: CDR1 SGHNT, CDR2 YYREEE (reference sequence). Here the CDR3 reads CASSLGLGTGELFF. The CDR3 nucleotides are TGTGCCAGCAGCTTGGGGTTAGGCACCGGGGAGCTGTTTTTT. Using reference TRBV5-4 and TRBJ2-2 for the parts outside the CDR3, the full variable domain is ETGVTQSPTHLIKTRGQQVTLRCSSQSGHNTVSWYQQALGQGPQFIFQYYREEENGRGNFPPRFSGLQFPNYSSELNVNALELDDSALYLCASSLGLGTGELFFGEGSRLTVL.